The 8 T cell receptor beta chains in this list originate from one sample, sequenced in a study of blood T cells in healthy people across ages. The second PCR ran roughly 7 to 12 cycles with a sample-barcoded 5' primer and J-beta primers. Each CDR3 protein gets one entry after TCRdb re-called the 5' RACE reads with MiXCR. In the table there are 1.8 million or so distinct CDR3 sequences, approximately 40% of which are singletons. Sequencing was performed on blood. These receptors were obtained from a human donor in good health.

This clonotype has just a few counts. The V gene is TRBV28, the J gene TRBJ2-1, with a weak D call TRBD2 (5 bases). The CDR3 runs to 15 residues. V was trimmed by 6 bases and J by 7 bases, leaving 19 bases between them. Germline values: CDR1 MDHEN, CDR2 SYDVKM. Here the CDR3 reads CASSRSRSGKNEQFF. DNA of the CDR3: TGTGCCAGCAGCCGAAGCCGGTCGGGGAAAAATGAGCAGTTCTTC. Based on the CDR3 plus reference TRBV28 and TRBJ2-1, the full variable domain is DVKVTQSSRYLVKRTGEKVFLECVQDMDHENMFWYRQDPGLGLRLIYFSYDVKMKEKGDIPEGYSVSREKKERFSLILESASTNQTSMYLCASSRSRSGKNEQFFGPGTRLTVL.

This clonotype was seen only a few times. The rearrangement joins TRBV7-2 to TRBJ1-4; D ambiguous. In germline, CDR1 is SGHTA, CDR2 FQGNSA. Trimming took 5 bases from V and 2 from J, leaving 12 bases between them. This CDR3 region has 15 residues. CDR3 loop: CASSPWTGTNEKLFF. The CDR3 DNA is TGTGCCAGCAGCCCTTGGACGGGGACTAATGAAAAACTGTTTTTT. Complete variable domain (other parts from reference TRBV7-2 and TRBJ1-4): GAGVSQSPSNKVTEKGKDVELRCDPISGHTALYWYRQSLGQGLEFLIYFQGNSAPDKSGLPSDRFSAERTGGSVSTLTIQRTQQEDSAVYLCASSPWTGTNEKLFFGSGTQLSVL.

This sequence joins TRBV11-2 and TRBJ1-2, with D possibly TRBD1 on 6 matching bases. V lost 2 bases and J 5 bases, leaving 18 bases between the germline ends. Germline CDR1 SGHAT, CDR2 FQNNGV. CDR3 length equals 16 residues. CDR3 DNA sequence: TGTGCCAGCAGCTTAATCTCACAGGGTATTTCGTATGGCTACACCTTC. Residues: CASSLISQGISYGYTF.

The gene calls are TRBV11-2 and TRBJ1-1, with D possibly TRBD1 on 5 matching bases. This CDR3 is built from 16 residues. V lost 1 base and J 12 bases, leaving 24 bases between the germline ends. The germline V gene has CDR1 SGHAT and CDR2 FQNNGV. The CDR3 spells CASSLGGVITYPTPFF. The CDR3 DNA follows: TGTGCCAGCAGCTTAGGGGGGGTGATTACGTACCCAACTCCTTTCTTT.

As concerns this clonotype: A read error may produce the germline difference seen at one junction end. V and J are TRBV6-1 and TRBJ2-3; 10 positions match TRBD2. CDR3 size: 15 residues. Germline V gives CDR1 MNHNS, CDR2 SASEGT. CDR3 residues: CASREAGGPADTQYF. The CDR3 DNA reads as TGTGCCAGCAGGGAAGCGGGGGGGCCCGCAGATACGCAGTATTTT.

CDR3 in DNA: TGTGCCAGCAGAATTAGCGGGGGGGCGTCAGGGGAGCTGTTTTTT. Amino acid sequence: CASRISGGASGELFF. The genes are TRBV12-3 or TRBV12-4 and TRBJ2-2, with 11 nucleotides matching TRBD2. V dropped 6 bases and J dropped 8; count of bases not matched to a gene: 8. The CDR3 totals 15 residues.

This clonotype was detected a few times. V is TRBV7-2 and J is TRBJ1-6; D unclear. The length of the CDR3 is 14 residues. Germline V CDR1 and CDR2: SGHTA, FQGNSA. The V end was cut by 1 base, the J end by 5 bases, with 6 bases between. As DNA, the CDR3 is TGTGCCAGCAGCTTAGAAACGAATAATTCACCCCTCCACTTT. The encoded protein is CASSLETNNSPLHF.

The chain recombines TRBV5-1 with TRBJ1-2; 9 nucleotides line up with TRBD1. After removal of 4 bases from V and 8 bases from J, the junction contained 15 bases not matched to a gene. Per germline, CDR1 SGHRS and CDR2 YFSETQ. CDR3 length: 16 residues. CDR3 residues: CASSGTGQGGFRGYTF. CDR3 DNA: TGCGCCAGCAGCGGAACGGGACAGGGCGGGTTCCGCGGCTACACCTTC.